The 18 T cell receptor beta chains reported below all come from one sample, sequenced in a study of radiotherapy plus CTLA-4 blockade in lung cancer. Profiled with immunoSEQ multiplex PCR; TCRdb holds only in-frame clones, not every one. The repertoire consists of tens of thousands of clones, with 83% occurring once and the leading ten covering 0.84%. This specimen consisted of peripheral blood, obtained from a patient treated with radiotherapy plus ipilimumab. These receptors all stem from a human donor with non-small cell lung cancer who had stable disease on radiotherapy plus ipilimumab.

This clone has only one observation. The chain combines TRBV11-2 with TRBJ2-3; D is undetermined. V was pared by 0 bases and J by 2 bases, with 15 bases between. The CDR3 consists of 17 residues. From germline, CDR1 is SGHAT and CDR2 FQNNGV. The CDR3 DNA is TGTGCCAGCAGCTTAGATGACCTTACGGGCATCACAGATACGCAGTATTTT. Amino acid sequence: CASSLDDLTGITDTQYF.

The chain combines TRBV4-1 with TRBJ2-1; 10 bases are shared with TRBD2. The V and J ends lost 0 bases and 7 bases, in that order; junction bases with no gene match: 9. Germline CDR1 and CDR2: MGHRA and YSYEKL. CDR3 length equals 17 residues. The CDR3 coding sequence is TGCGCCAGCAGCCAAGAGACCCTGAGTAGCGGGGGGAATGAGCAGTTCTTC. Translation: CASSQETLSSGGNEQFF.

J is TRBJ1-2 and V is TRBV28; perhaps TRBD1 as D (5 bases). The CDR3 consists of 14 residues. Trimming took off 5 bases at V and 4 bases at J, with 14 bases between the two ends. Germline lookup yields CDR1 MDHEN and CDR2 SYDVKM. CDR3 sequence reads: CASSQGQGGYGYTF. The CDR3 nucleotides read TGTGCCAGCAGTCAGGGTCAGGGAGGCTATGGCTACACCTTC.

V is TRBV5-1 and J is TRBJ2-5; TRBD1 is a possible D gene (6 bases). The V end lost 4 bases, the J end lost 4 bases, and 11 bases lay between the germline ends. Germline CDR1 SGHRS, CDR2 YFSETQ. The CDR3 totals 13 residues. The CDR3 reads CASSVQGGETQYF. CDR3 nucleotide sequence: TGCGCCAGCAGCGTACAGGGTGGAGAGACCCAGTACTTC.

V and J are TRBV29-1 and TRBJ2-5, with D possibly TRBD1 on 6 matching bases. Per germline, CDR1 SQVTM and CDR2 ANQGSEA. This CDR3 region has 14 residues. Deletions cut 4 bases from V and 0 bases from J, with 12 bases between. CDR3 DNA: TGCAGCGTTGGTACAGGGACGTACCAAGAGACCCAGTACTTC. It specifies CSVGTGTYQETQYF.

In its sample, this clone was seen once. This sequence joins TRBV29-1 and TRBJ1-2; D is unclear. V lost 5 bases to trimming and J lost 2 bases, with 21 bases between them. The CDR3 runs to 16 residues. Germline V gene lookup returns CDR1 SQVTM and CDR2 ANQGSEA. DNA for the CDR3: TGCAGCGTTACGTCCCCGGCCGGAAAAAAAAACTATGGCTACACCTTC. It codes for CSVTSPAGKKNYGYTF.

The chain carries TRBV9 and TRBJ2-5, with TRBD2 matching over 11 bases. The CDR3 runs 17 residues. CDR1 and CDR2 (germline): SGDLS, YYNGEE. V lost 0 bases, J lost 5 bases, and 9 bases stayed unmatched. This CDR3 is CASSVDLAGGTLETQYF. CDR3 sequence (DNA): TGTGCCAGCAGCGTAGATCTAGCGGGGGGTACTCTGGAGACCCAGTACTTC.

The chain has TRBV7-8 and TRBJ2-3; 9 positions match TRBD2. Germline CDR1 SGHVS, CDR2 FQNEAQ. V trimming: 5 bases; J trimming: 11 bases; junction bases outside the gene matches: 5. The CDR3 runs 12 residues. CDR3 in DNA: TGTGCCAGCAGCAGACTAGCGGAACAGCAGTATTTT. Protein: CASSRLAEQQYF.

This rearrangement joins TRBV2 to TRBJ2-6; maybe TRBD2 (6 bases). The CDR3 sequence is 17 residues long. V was clipped by 6 bases and J by 0 bases, with 15 bases between them. Germline V gene sequence: CDR1 SNHLY, CDR2 FYNNEI. CDR3 bases: TGTGCCAGCAGGGGGGGAGGCGATAGCTCTGGGGCCAACGTCCTGACTTTC. It is translated as CASRGGGDSSGANVLTF.

This chain uses TRBV6-1 with TRBJ1-6, with D possibly TRBD1 on 6 matching bases. CDR3 length equals 15 residues. The V gene's germline CDR1 is MNHNS and CDR2 SASEGT. The V and J ends lost 0 bases and 4 bases respectively, with 7 bases between them. The CDR3 sequence: CASSEAGQYNSPLHF. The DNA of the CDR3 is TGTGCCAGCAGTGAAGCGGGACAATATAATTCACCCCTCCACTTT.

The chain is built from TRBV5-5 and TRBJ1-5; TRBD1 matches 7 bases. Germline V gene sequence: CDR1 SGHKS, CDR2 YYEKEE (reference sequence). The CDR3 length is 15 residues. The J segment lost 3 bases and the V segment lost 0 bases, leaving 3 bases of the junction unmatched. CDR3 bases: TGTGCCAGCAGCTTGGAAGGGACAGTCAATCAGCCCCAGCATTTT. Amino acids: CASSLEGTVNQPQHF.

The genes are TRBV4-1 and TRBJ2-2, with 10 bases aligning to TRBD2. Germline CDR1 reads MGHRA; CDR2 reads YSYEKL. The V gene end was trimmed by 4 bases and the J gene end by 5 bases; junction bases not matched to a gene: 4. This CDR3 region has 15 residues. In DNA, the CDR3 is TGCGCCAGCAGCCGGTCTAGCGGGAGTACCGGGGAGCTGTTTTTT. This gives the protein CASSRSSGSTGELFF.

This chain connects TRBV28 to TRBJ2-4, with D hard to call. Between the trimmed V and J ends, which lost 5 bases and 0 bases, there was a span of 8 bases. From germline, CDR1 is MDHEN and CDR2 SYDVKM. This CDR3 has 14 residues. This CDR3 is CASSPFQAKNIQYF. In DNA, the CDR3 is TGTGCCAGCAGTCCTTTCCAAGCCAAAAACATTCAGTACTTC.

The CDR3 region has the DNA TGTGCCACCGAGCGGTGGGAGCGGGACCTCTACGAGCAGTACTTC. Its translation is CATERWERDLYEQYF. V usage is TRBV25-1 and J usage is TRBJ2-7; TRBD2 agrees at 7 bases. CDR1 and CDR2 (germline): MGHDK, SYGVNS. There are 15 residues in the CDR3. The V gene end was trimmed by 10 bases and the J gene end by 3 bases; junction bases not matched to a gene: 15.

The chain couples TRBV6-8 to TRBJ2-7, with a tentative D call TRBD1 (5 bases). The CDR3 runs 15 residues. The V and J ends lost 5 bases and 1 base respectively, with 15 bases between them. Germline assignment: CDR1 MNHGY and CDR2 SAAAGT. The CDR3, as DNA: TGTGCCAGCAGTAACAGGACCGTCGGGTCCTACGAGCAGTACTTC. Residues: CASSNRTVGSYEQYF.

The genes are TRBV5-1 and TRBJ2-1, with D hard to call. Germline CDR1 reads SGHRS; CDR2 reads YFSETQ. The CDR3 is 14 amino acids. With 2 bases removed from V and 9 bases from J, the gap between germline ends came to 15 bases. CDR3 protein: CASSLPRENGEQFF. CDR3 DNA: TGCGCCAGCAGCTTACCCAGAGAAAACGGTGAGCAGTTCTTC.

This clone has a single count. The genes are TRBV28 and TRBJ1-4; D is perhaps TRBD1 (6 bases). Trimming pared 5 bases from V and 4 bases from J, leaving 14 bases between. CDR1 is MDHEN and CDR2 is SYDVKM in the germline V gene. The CDR3 totals 15 residues. The CDR3 loop reads CASSPTGFYNEKLFF. Here the CDR3 DNA reads TGTGCCAGCAGTCCAACAGGGTTCTATAATGAAAAACTGTTTTTT.

V gene TRBV5-1 combines with J gene TRBJ1-1, with a tentative D call TRBD1 (5 bases). The CDR3 has 13 amino acids. Between the trimmed V and J ends, which lost 4 bases and 4 bases, there was a span of 11 bases. Germline CDR1 reads SGHRS; CDR2 reads YFSETQ. In nucleotides, the CDR3 is TGCGCCAGCAGCCCTCGGGGGTTCACTGAAGCTTTCTTT. It yields the protein CASSPRGFTEAFF.